Here is one TCR beta chain with its context. Method: immunoSEQ multiplex PCR; TCRdb's copy keeps in-frame clones and lacks some. This table lists about 140,000 clones. This record comes from a study of T cell responses to AZD1222 COVID-19 vaccine. Trimming shortened V by 3 bases and J by 6 bases, and 20 bases separated the two germline ends. The CDR3 is 16 amino acids. CDR1 MGHRA and CDR2 YSYEKL come from the germline V gene. The sequence was obtained from an adult in good health. Source material: peripheral blood. The rearrangement links TRBV4-1 to TRBJ1-2; no definite D call. Here the CDR3 reads CASSHKPGERVDGYTF. CDR3 coding DNA: TGCGCCAGCAGCCATAAACCGGGAGAACGGGTGGATGGCTACACCTTC.